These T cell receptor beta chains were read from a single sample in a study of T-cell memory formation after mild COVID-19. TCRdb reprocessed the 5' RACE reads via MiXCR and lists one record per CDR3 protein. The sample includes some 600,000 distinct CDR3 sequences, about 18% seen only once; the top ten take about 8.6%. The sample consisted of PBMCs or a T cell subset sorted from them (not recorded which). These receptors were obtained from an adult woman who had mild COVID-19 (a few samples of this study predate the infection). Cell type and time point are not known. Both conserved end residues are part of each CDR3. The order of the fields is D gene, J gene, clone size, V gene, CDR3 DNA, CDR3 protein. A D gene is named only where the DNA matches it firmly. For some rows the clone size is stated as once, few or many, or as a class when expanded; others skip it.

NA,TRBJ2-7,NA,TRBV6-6,TGTGCCAGCAGTTACACCGTCCCAGCAATGACCTACGAGCAGTACTTC,CASSYTVPAMTYEQYF
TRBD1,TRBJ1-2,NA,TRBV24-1,TGTGCCACCAGTGATCCGGGACAGGGCTACACCTTC,CATSDPGQGYTF
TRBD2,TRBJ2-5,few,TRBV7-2,TGTGCCAGCAGCTTAGGCCCCTTGACTAGCAGGGAGACCCAGTACTTC,CASSLGPLTSRETQYF
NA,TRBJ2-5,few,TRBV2,TGTGCCAGCAGTGACTGGGCGGGAAAAGAGACCCAGTACTTC,CASSDWAGKETQYF
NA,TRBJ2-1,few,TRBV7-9,TGTGCCAGCAGCTTAGAGGCTCGGGGTGAGCAGTTCTTC,CASSLEARGEQFF
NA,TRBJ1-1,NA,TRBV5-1,TGCGCCAGCAGCTTGGAGGTGGGGAGGGAGACCACTGAAGCTTTCTTT,CASSLEVGRETTEAFF
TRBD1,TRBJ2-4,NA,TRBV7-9,TGTGCCAGCAGGCGACAGGGGCAGGTCATTCAGTACTTC,CASRRQGQVIQYF
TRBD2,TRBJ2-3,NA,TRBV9,TGTGCCAGCAGCGTAGAGGGGAGCGGGGAAGTCGAGACAGATACGCAGTATTTT,CASSVEGSGEVETDTQYF
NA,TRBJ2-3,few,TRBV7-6,TGTGCCAGCAGCTTAGTGGGCCGTGGGGAGGTCGGCGCAGATACGCAGTATTTT,CASSLVGRGEVGADTQYF
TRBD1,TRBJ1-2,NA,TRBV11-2,TGTGCCAGCAGCCAAGGGACAGGGGGCTTAGCTAACTATGGCTACACCTTC,CASSQGTGGLANYGYTF
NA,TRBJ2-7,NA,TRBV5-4,TGTGCCAGCAGCGGTATGGGGTCGGGCTACGAGCAGTACTTC,CASSGMGSGYEQYF
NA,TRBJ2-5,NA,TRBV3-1,TGTGCCAGCAGCCAGTTAGGCGACCAAGAGACCCAGTACTTC,CASSQLGDQETQYF
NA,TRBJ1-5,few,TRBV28,TGTGCCAGCACCGTCGGGGGGGCCCCTAATCAGCCCCAGCATTTT,CASTVGGAPNQPQHF
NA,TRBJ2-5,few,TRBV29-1,TGCAGCGTTGAAAGAGAGACCCAGTACTTC,CSVERETQYF
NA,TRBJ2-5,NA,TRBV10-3,TGTGCCGCGGGGAGGGGGCCGGAGACCCAGTACTTC,CAAGRGPETQYF
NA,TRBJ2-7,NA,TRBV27,TGTGCCAGCAGTTTATTAGCGGCACCCTTCTACGAGCAGTACTTC,CASSLLAAPFYEQYF
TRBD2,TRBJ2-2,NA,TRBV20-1,TGCAGTGCTAGGAAACCGGGACTAGCGGGAGGGCCTGGCACCGGGGAGCTGTTTTTT,CSARKPGLAGGPGTGELFF
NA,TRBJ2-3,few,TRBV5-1,TGCGCCAGCAGCTTGGAGGGTGTGGGCACAGATACGCAGTATTTT,CASSLEGVGTDTQYF
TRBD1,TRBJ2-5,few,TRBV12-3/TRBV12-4,TGTGCCAGCAGTCGGACAGGGACGCAAGAGACCCAGTACTTC,CASSRTGTQETQYF
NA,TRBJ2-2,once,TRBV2,TGTGCCAGCAGTGCACTTTTAGGCGGGGAGCTGTTTTTT,CASSALLGGELFF
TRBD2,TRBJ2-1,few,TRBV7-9,TGTGCCAGCAGCTTTTCAAGCGGGGGGGCCAGTGAGCAGTTCTTC,CASSFSSGGASEQFF
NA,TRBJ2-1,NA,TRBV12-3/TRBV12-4,TGTGCCAGCAGTTTTGGGACGGAGCAGTTCTTC,CASSFGTEQFF
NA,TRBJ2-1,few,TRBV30,TGTGCCTGGAGTGTACCCAGGGCAGGATCCTACAATGAGCAGTTCTTC,CAWSVPRAGSYNEQFF
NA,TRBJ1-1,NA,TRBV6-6,TGTGCCAGCAGGCGATCGCCGGGAGAAAAGAACACTGAAGCTTTCTTT,CASRRSPGEKNTEAFF
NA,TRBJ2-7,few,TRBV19,TGTGCCAGTAGTATAGACGGGGACACCTACGAGCAGTACTTC,CASSIDGDTYEQYF
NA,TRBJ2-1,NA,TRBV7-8,TGTGCCAGCAGCAACCGACGGGCAAGCTCCTACAATGAGCAGTTCTTC,CASSNRRASSYNEQFF
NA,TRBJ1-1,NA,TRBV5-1,TGCGCCAGCAGCTCAAACCCGGGACTTGGGGGCACTGAAGCTTTCTTT,CASSSNPGLGGTEAFF
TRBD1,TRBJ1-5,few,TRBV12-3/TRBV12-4,TGTGCCAGCAGTAGCCGGGACAGGGGGCGGCAGCCCCAGCATTTT,CASSSRDRGRQPQHF